This T cell receptor beta chain emerged from a study of regulatory T cells in long-lasting Graves disease. Documented time point: newly diagnosed GD, antithyroid drugs for less than 3 months. TCR sequences were obtained from RNA taken from PBMCs. CDR3-region Arm-PCR and iRepertoire HTBI primers produced the TCR beta libraries. TCRdb analysed the multiplex PCR reads with MiXCR anew, one entry per CDR3 protein. The table lists roughly 610,000 distinct CDR3 sequences, 16% of them singletons, with about 18% in the top ten. Another study also made use of these data, one on T cells in Graves' hyperthyroidism and ophthalmopathy. That investigation notes: Diagnoses were made from clinical symptoms, serum measures (thyroxine and TRAb), thyroid ultrasound and orbital computed tomography. Ophthalmopathy got predicted by the model a median about six months before its onset.

Sequenced material: peripheral blood mononuclear cells (PBMCs), taken at new diagnosis, from a patient treated with antithyroid drugs. The TCR was taken from a woman aged 25 to 45 with Graves disease.

The CDR3 DNA is TGTGCCAGCACCCCCGGACAGGGGACTAATGAAAAACTGTTTTTT. It codes for CASTPGQGTNEKLFF. The chain has TRBV6-1 and TRBJ1-4; TRBD1 agrees at 9 bases. This CDR3 spans 15 amino acids. Germline-derived CDR1 and CDR2 are MNHNS and SASEGT. Unmatched junction bases numbered 5, after V lost 7 bases and J lost 2 bases.